This T cell receptor beta chain emerged from a study of beta chain features in type 1 diabetes. Whole-study context: The study found patients and healthy donors alike in age, gender and cell yields.

Expressed TCRB transcripts got sequenced, as all isolated RNA was reverse transcribed. Clones were read by immunoSEQ multiplex PCR, and TCRdb kept only the in-frame ones, dropping some. The table includes roughly 700,000 clones, roughly 13% detected once. Based on CD45RO/CCR7/CD25/CD127/CD95/CD27, CD4+ regulatory, stem cell-like memory, naive and central memory cells were sorted. Concerning this clone itself: The antigen is not known.

This CDR3 comprises 16 residues. Germline CDR1 is SGHDN and CDR2 is FVKESK. Trimming took 4 bases from V and 0 from J; bases not matched to a gene: 9. Study-wide points: TCRB rearrangement may or may not be influenced by HLA type; here this remained unresolved. Within patients, naive, central memory and Treg TCRB repertoires seemed more similar than within healthy donors. In every one of the four CD4+ subsets, TCRB CDR3s were moderately but significantly shorter in Type 1 diabetes patients.

The sample taken for sequencing was naive CD4+ T cells from blood. This sequence joins TRBV14 and TRBJ2-7; TRBD1 agrees at 7 bases. This sequence originates from a man between 18 and 35 years old with type 1 diabetes. The CDR3: CASSRPGQRSSYEQYF. CDR3 nucleotides: TGTGCCAGCAGCCGCCCGGGACAGAGGAGCTCCTACGAGCAGTACTTC.